Presented here are 3 T cell receptor beta chains from one specimen sequenced in a study of pediatric ulcerative colitis. Clones were sequenced by immunoSEQ multiplex PCR, and TCRdb holds only the in-frame ones, with some missing. Here the sample spans about 64,000 clones, over 65% being singletons. Source material: blood. The receptors were gathered from a boy between 5 and 17 years old with moderate ulcerative colitis.

This clone appeared a single time. The J gene is TRBJ2-3, the V gene TRBV7-3; D unresolved. The ends were cut back, 2 bases at V and 2 bases at J, with 8 bases in the middle. The CDR3 extends over 14 amino acids. Germline V gives CDR1 SGHTA, CDR2 FQGTGA. The CDR3 spells CASSLGFSTDTQYF. As DNA, the CDR3 is TGTGCCAGCAGCTTAGGTTTTTCCACAGATACGCAGTATTTT.

J is TRBJ2-5 and V is TRBV4-1, with 11 nucleotides matching TRBD2. The germline V gene has CDR1 MGHRA and CDR2 YSYEKL. The length of the CDR3 is 15 residues. Trimming cost V 1 base and J 5 bases; bases outside gene matches: 3. CDR3 in DNA: TGCGCCAGCAGCCAAGTGGCTAGCGGGGGGGAGACCCAGTACTTC. Translating gives CASSQVASGGETQYF.

The CDR3 DNA reads TGTGCCAGCAGCTTTAGTTCGGGGAGCAGTTTCTCAACGGGAAACACCATATATTTT. This sequence encodes CASSFSSGSSFSTGNTIYF. The rearrangement uses TRBV11-2 and TRBJ1-3, with D hard to call. The length of the CDR3 is 19 residues. Germline CDR1 is SGHAT and CDR2 is FQNNGV. With 3 bases removed from V and 4 bases from J, the gap between germline ends came to 25 bases.